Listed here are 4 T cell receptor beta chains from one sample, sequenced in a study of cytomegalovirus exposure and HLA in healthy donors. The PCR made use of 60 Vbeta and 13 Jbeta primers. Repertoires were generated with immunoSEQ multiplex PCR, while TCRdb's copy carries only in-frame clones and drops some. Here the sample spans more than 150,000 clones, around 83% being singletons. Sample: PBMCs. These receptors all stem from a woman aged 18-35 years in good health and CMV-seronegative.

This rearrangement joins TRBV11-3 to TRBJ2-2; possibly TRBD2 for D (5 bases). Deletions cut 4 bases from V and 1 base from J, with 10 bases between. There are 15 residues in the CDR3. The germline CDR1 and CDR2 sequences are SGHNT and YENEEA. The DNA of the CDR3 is TGTGCCAGCAGCTCCCGGACTGAGAACACCGGGGAGCTGTTTTTT. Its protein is CASSSRTENTGELFF.

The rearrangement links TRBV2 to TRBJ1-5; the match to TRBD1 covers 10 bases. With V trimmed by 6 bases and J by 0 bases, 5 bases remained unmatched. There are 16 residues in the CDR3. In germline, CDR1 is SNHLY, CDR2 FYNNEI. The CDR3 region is CASRRDRGFSNQPQHF. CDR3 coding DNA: TGTGCCAGCAGGAGGGACAGGGGTTTTAGCAATCAGCCCCAGCATTTT.

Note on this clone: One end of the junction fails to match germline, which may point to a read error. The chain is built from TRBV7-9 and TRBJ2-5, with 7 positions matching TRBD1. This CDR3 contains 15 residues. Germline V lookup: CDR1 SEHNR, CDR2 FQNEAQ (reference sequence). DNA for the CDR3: TGTTCCAGCAGCTTAGATCCGGGCAGGGGGGAGACCCAGTACTTC. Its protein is CSSSLDPGRGETQYF.

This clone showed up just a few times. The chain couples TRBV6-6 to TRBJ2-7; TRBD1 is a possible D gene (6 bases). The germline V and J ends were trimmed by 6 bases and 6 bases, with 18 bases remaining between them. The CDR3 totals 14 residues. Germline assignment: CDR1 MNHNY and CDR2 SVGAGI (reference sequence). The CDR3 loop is CASSHRDTGGEQYF. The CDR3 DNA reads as TGTGCCAGCAGCCACAGGGATACAGGAGGCGAGCAGTACTTC.